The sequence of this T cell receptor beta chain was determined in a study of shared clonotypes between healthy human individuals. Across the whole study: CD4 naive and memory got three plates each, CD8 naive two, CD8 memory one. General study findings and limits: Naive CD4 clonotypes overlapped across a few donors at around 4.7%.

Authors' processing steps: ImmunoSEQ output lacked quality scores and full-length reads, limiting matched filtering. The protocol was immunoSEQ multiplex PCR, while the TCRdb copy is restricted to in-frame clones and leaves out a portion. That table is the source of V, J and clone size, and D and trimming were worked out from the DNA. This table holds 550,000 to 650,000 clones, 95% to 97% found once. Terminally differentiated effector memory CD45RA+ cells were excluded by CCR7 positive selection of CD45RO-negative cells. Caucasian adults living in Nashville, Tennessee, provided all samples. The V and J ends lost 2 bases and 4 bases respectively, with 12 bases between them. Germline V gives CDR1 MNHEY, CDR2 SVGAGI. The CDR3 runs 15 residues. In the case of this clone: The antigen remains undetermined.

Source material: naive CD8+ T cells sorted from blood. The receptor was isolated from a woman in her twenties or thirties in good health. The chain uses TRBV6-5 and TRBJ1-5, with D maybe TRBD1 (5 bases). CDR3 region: CASSYNRGRNQPQHF. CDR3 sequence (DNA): TGTGCCAGCAGTTACAATAGGGGCCGTAATCAGCCCCAGCATTTT.